What follows are 5 T cell receptor beta chains derived from one specimen sequenced in a study of T cell responses to AZD1222 COVID-19 vaccine. The table came from immunoSEQ multiplex PCR; TCRdb's copy has only in-frame clones and leaves some out. Here the sample spans 90,000 to 100,000 clones, approximately 90% being singletons. Source: peripheral blood, taken on day 0 of AZD1222 vaccination. Source of these receptors: an adult in good health.

The CDR3 spells CASSQDTGGFGNTIYF. CDR3 coding DNA: TGTGCCAGCAGCCAAGACACAGGGGGCTTCGGAAACACCATATATTTT. This chain links TRBV4-2 with TRBJ1-3; TRBD1 matches at 9 bases. In germline, CDR1 is LGHNA, CDR2 YNFKEQ. V dropped 0 bases and J dropped 4; count of bases not matched to a gene: 4. The CDR3 totals 16 residues.

This clone was observed a single time. V gene TRBV7-2 combines with J gene TRBJ1-5; D not resolved. Germline CDR1 is SGHTA and CDR2 is FQGNSA. V was trimmed by 1 base and J by 4 bases, leaving 14 bases between them. The CDR3 covers 16 residues. The CDR3: CASSLEVAALNQPQHF. CDR3 DNA sequence: TGTGCCAGCAGCTTAGAGGTGGCAGCTTTGAATCAGCCCCAGCATTTT.

This rearrangement joins TRBV12-3 or TRBV12-4 to TRBJ2-3; 12 bases fit TRBD2. CDR3 length: 12 residues. The V and J ends lost 6 bases and 14 bases, in that order; junction bases with no gene match: 6. The CDR3 DNA reads as TGTGCCAGCAGCTTTGGACTAGCGGGGATGTATTTT. Its translation: CASSFGLAGMYF.

The rearrangement links TRBV6-5 to TRBJ1-2, with D hard to call. V lost 8 bases to trimming and J lost 3 bases, with 16 bases between them. Germline V lookup: CDR1 MNHEY, CDR2 SVGAGI. The CDR3 is 14 residues long. CDR3 region: CASRLSRADYGYTF. Here the CDR3 DNA reads TGTGCCAGCCGGCTTTCGAGAGCCGACTATGGCTACACCTTC.

V is TRBV6-5 and J is TRBJ1-6, with a tentative D call TRBD1 (5 bases). This CDR3 has 15 amino acids. CDR1 is MNHEY, CDR2 SVGAGI, per germline. The V gene lost 5 bases and the J gene lost 8 bases, with 16 bases spanning the gap. This CDR3 is CASSRDGARDSPLHF. CDR3 DNA sequence: TGTGCCAGCAGTAGGGACGGGGCTAGGGATTCACCCCTCCACTTT.